Presented here are 21 T cell receptor beta chains from one specimen sequenced in a study of blood T cell repertoires in COVID-19. Here immunoSEQ multiplex PCR was the method, and the copy in TCRdb shows in-frame clones only, minus some. This table holds some 160,000 clones, 75% to 80% found once. The sample consisted of peripheral blood. The receptors shown here come from a woman aged 80 or over with acute or convalescent COVID-19.

The chain employs TRBV29-1 and TRBJ1-1; D uncertain. The CDR3 loop spans 12 amino acids. Trimming removed 1 base at V and 2 bases at J, with 5 bases between. Germline V gene lookup returns CDR1 SQVTM and CDR2 ANQGSEA. CDR3 region: CSVEVLNTEAFF. The CDR3 bases are TGCAGCGTTGAAGTATTAAACACTGAAGCTTTCTTT.

The genes are TRBV4-1 and TRBJ2-3, with D perhaps matching TRBD1 (5 bases). In germline, CDR1 is MGHRA, CDR2 YSYEKL. The CDR3 length is 16 residues. The V end was cut by 0 bases, the J end by 8 bases, with 18 bases between. The CDR3 here is CASSQDRTSTRGTQYF. The CDR3 DNA is TGCGCCAGCAGCCAAGATAGGACAAGCACAAGGGGTACGCAGTATTTT.

The chain combines TRBV27 with TRBJ2-7; 14 bases fit TRBD2. The V gene end was trimmed by 3 bases and the J gene end by 5 bases; junction bases not matched to a gene: 6. Germline V CDR1 and CDR2: MNHEY, SMNVEV (reference sequence). This CDR3 is built from 16 residues. The CDR3 spells CASSFLGTSGGNEQYF. Here the CDR3 DNA reads TGTGCCAGCAGTTTCCTGGGGACTAGCGGGGGAAACGAGCAGTACTTC.

This clone was counted a few times. The chain carries TRBV7-9 and TRBJ2-7; 10 bases agree with TRBD1. The CDR3 covers 15 residues. Germline loops: CDR1 SEHNR, CDR2 FQNEAQ (reference sequence). After removal of 6 bases from V and 0 bases from J, the junction contained 5 bases not matched to a gene. CDR3 sequence: CASSPRTGGSYEQYF. CDR3 DNA: TGTGCCAGCAGTCCCCGGACAGGGGGCTCCTACGAGCAGTACTTC.

This clone has only one observation. The V call is TRBV7-9, the J call TRBJ2-2; D call uncertain. CDR1 is SEHNR and CDR2 is FQNEAQ in the germline V gene (reference sequence). The V and J ends lost 2 bases and 8 bases respectively, with 6 bases between them. The CDR3 consists of 12 residues. CDR3 DNA: TGTGCCAGCAGCTTAATACAGGGGGAGCTGTTTTTT. This gives the protein CASSLIQGELFF.

This chain links TRBV9 with TRBJ2-1; TRBD2 agrees at 12 bases. The CDR3 extends over 14 amino acids. The V gene end was trimmed by 2 bases and the J gene end by 9 bases; junction bases not matched to a gene: 3. Germline V gene lookup returns CDR1 SGDLS and CDR2 YYNGEE. CDR3 sequence reads: CASSVLAGGPEQFF. CDR3 in DNA: TGTGCCAGCAGCGTTCTAGCGGGAGGGCCTGAGCAGTTCTTC.

The V call is TRBV4-2, the J call TRBJ2-7, with 10 bases lining up with TRBD1. There are 17 residues in the CDR3. With 1 base clipped from V and 3 bases from J, the junction kept 9 bases outside the gene matches. Germline V gives CDR1 LGHNA, CDR2 YNFKEQ. CDR3 residues: CASSQVHRDRGVYEQYF. The CDR3 DNA follows: TGTGCCAGCAGCCAAGTTCACAGGGACAGGGGAGTCTACGAGCAGTACTTC.

This clone occurred a few times. The chain employs TRBV28 and TRBJ1-5, with 7 nucleotides matching TRBD1. The trim removed 5 bases at V and 7 bases at J, leaving 14 bases unmatched. CDR3 length: 16 residues. Per germline, CDR1 MDHEN and CDR2 SYDVKM. The DNA for the CDR3 is TGTGCCAGCAGTCCCAGGGGTACAGGGGAAAACCAGCCCCAGCATTTT. Its translation: CASSPRGTGENQPQHF. The full variable domain, with the rest looked up from reference TRBV28 and TRBJ1-5, is DVKVTQSSRYLVKRTGEKVFLECVQDMDHENMFWYRQDPGLGLRLIYFSYDVKMKEKGDIPEGYSVSREKKERFSLILESASTNQTSMYLCASSPRGTGENQPQHFGDGTRLSIL.

As regards this clone: The same CDR3 arises from other DNA sequences in this sample as well. V gene TRBV19 combines with J gene TRBJ2-1, with 10 bases matching TRBD2. With 6 bases clipped from V and 0 bases from J, the junction kept 5 bases outside the gene matches. Germline-derived CDR1 and CDR2 are LNHDA and SQIVND (reference sequence). There are 16 residues in the CDR3. In nucleotides, the CDR3 is TGTGCCAGTAGCCGGACTAGCGGTAGCTCCTACAATGAGCAGTTCTTC. It is translated as CASSRTSGSSYNEQFF.

The chain combines TRBV3-1 (or the pseudogene TRBV3-2) with TRBJ1-1; D gene uncertain. Germline V lookup: CDR1 LGHDT, CDR2 YNNKEL (reference sequence). Trimming cost V 3 bases and J 0 bases, with 8 bases left between them. This CDR3 comprises 14 residues. The CDR3 coding sequence is TGTGCCAGCAGCCAGAACAGAATGAACACTGAAGCTTTCTTT. Translated, it gives CASSQNRMNTEAFF.

The chain has TRBV6-5 and TRBJ2-4; TRBD2 might be the D (5 bases). Deletions cut 5 bases from V and 0 bases from J, with 11 bases between. Germline CDR1 MNHEY, CDR2 SVGAGI. This CDR3 is 15 amino acids long. The CDR3 region is CASSPPGRAKNIQYF. In nucleotides, the CDR3 is TGTGCCAGCAGTCCCCCGGGGAGAGCCAAAAACATTCAGTACTTC.

V gene TRBV24-1 combines with J gene TRBJ2-3; D might be TRBD1 (6 bases). Germline CDR1 KGHDR, CDR2 SFDVKD. The CDR3 consists of 19 residues. V dropped 7 bases and J dropped 9 bases, with 34 bases sitting between them. CDR3 residues: CATSEGWGIKRLGTRTQYF. For the CDR3, the DNA is TGTGCCACCAGCGAGGGGTGGGGGATCAAGCGTCTAGGGACAAGGACGCAGTATTTT.

The J gene is TRBJ2-1, the V gene TRBV12-5; weak D call: TRBD2 (6 bases). Germline lookup yields CDR1 LGHNT and CDR2 FRNRAP. The CDR3 is made up of 16 amino acids. V was pared by 5 bases and J by 6 bases, with 20 bases between. The CDR3 DNA sequence: TGTGCTAGTGGTCCCACACATAGCCTAGCGCCCAATGAGCAGTTCTTC. Protein sequence: CASGPTHSLAPNEQFF.

This rearrangement joins TRBV18 to TRBJ1-5; 7 nucleotides line up with TRBD1. Germline V lookup: CDR1 KGHSH, CDR2 LQKENI. The trim removed 5 bases at V and 0 bases at J, leaving 4 bases unmatched. The CDR3 loop spans 15 amino acids. The CDR3 nucleotides are TGTGCCAGCTCAGGACAGGCGCATAGCAATCAGCCCCAGCATTTT. Amino acid sequence: CASSGQAHSNQPQHF. Based on the CDR3 plus reference TRBV18 and TRBJ1-5, the full variable domain is NAGVMQNPRHLVRRRGQEARLRCSPMKGHSHVYWYRQLPEEGLKFMVYLQKENIIDESGMPKERFSAEFPKEGPSILRIQQVVRGDSAAYFCASSGQAHSNQPQHFGDGTRLSIL.

This rearrangement joins TRBV10-3 to TRBJ1-5, with D perhaps matching TRBD1 (6 bases). The CDR3 contains 18 residues. V was pared by 0 bases and J by 0 bases, with 15 bases between. The germline gives CDR1 ENHRY, CDR2 SYGVKD. This chain's CDR3 is CAISESIQTGYSNQPQHF. The DNA for the CDR3 is TGTGCCATCAGTGAGTCGATCCAGACAGGTTATAGCAATCAGCCCCAGCATTTT.

In its sample, this clone was seen once. The chain joins TRBV9 to TRBJ2-7; D perhaps matches TRBD1 (5 bases). In germline, CDR1 is SGDLS, CDR2 YYNGEE. V shed 0 bases and J shed 6 bases, with 10 bases lying between them. This CDR3 is built from 13 residues. The CDR3 DNA reads as TGTGCCAGCAGCGTAGGAGTTACAGGCGAGCAGTACTTC. Its protein product is CASSVGVTGEQYF. Combining the CDR3 with reference TRBV9 and TRBJ2-7 gives the whole variable domain DSGVTQTPKHLITATGQRVTLRCSPRSGDLSVYWYQQSLDQGLQFLIQYYNGEERAKGNILERFSAQQFPDLHSELNLSSLELGDSALYFCASSVGVTGEQYFGPGTRLTVT.

CDR3 region: CASSPGQGGGNEQFF. Written as DNA, the CDR3 is TGTGCCAGCTCCCCGGGACAGGGGGGGGGCAATGAGCAGTTCTTC. The rearrangement joins TRBV18 to TRBJ2-1, with 11 nucleotides matching TRBD1. J lost 6 bases, V lost 6 bases, and 7 bases had no gene match. CDR3 length: 15 residues. Per germline, CDR1 KGHSH and CDR2 LQKENI. The full variable domain, in which reference TRBV18 and TRBJ2-1 provide the parts outside the CDR3, is NAGVMQNPRHLVRRRGQEARLRCSPMKGHSHVYWYRQLPEEGLKFMVYLQKENIIDESGMPKERFSAEFPKEGPSILRIQQVVRGDSAAYFCASSPGQGGGNEQFFGPGTRLTVL.

V gene TRBV18 combines with J gene TRBJ1-3; tentatively, D is TRBD1 (6 bases). V was trimmed by 2 bases and J by 3 bases, leaving 11 bases between them. Germline V lookup: CDR1 KGHSH, CDR2 LQKENI. The CDR3 covers 15 residues. CDR3 protein: CASSPATGIGNTIYF. In DNA, the CDR3 is TGTGCCAGCTCACCAGCGACAGGTATTGGAAACACCATATATTTT. Variable domain in full (rest from reference TRBV18 and TRBJ1-3): NAGVMQNPRHLVRRRGQEARLRCSPMKGHSHVYWYRQLPEEGLKFMVYLQKENIIDESGMPKERFSAEFPKEGPSILRIQQVVRGDSAAYFCASSPATGIGNTIYFGEGSWLTVV.

This rearrangement joins TRBV7-9 to TRBJ2-1, with a possible D match to TRBD1 (5 bases). Germline-derived CDR1 and CDR2 are SEHNR and FQNEAQ (reference sequence). V was trimmed by 2 bases and J by 7 bases, leaving 9 bases between them. CDR3 size: 13 residues. DNA for the CDR3: TGTGCCAGCAGCTTATTCCAGGGAAATGAGCAGTTCTTC. Encoded protein: CASSLFQGNEQFF. The variable domain in full, completed from reference TRBV7-9 and TRBJ2-1, reads DTGVSQNPRHKITKRGQNVTFRCDPISEHNRLYWYRQTLGQGPEFLTYFQNEAQLEKSRLLSDRFSAERPKGSFSTLEIQRTEQGDSAMYLCASSLFQGNEQFFGPGTRLTVL.

V and J are TRBV7-9 and TRBJ1-1; possibly TRBD1 for D (6 bases). The CDR3 has 16 residues. Germline V lookup: CDR1 SEHNR, CDR2 FQNEAQ (reference sequence). V lost 1 base and J lost 3, with 15 bases in between. CDR3 sequence: CASSLVSGGQDTEAFF. CDR3 nucleotide sequence: TGTGCCAGCAGCTTAGTATCGGGGGGCCAGGACACTGAAGCTTTCTTT. Looking up the rest from reference TRBV7-9 and TRBJ1-1 gives the full variable domain: DTGVSQNPRHKITKRGQNVTFRCDPISEHNRLYWYRQTLGQGPEFLTYFQNEAQLEKSRLLSDRFSAERPKGSFSTLEIQRTEQGDSAMYLCASSLVSGGQDTEAFFGQGTRLTVV.

The chain employs TRBV4-1 and TRBJ1-5; possible D gene TRBD1, 6 bases. CDR1 and CDR2 from the germline V gene are MGHRA and YSYEKL. Trimming removed 1 base from V and 2 bases from J, with 18 bases in between. The CDR3 extends over 18 amino acids. The CDR3 region is CASSQGLGQGLGNQPQHF. The CDR3 nucleotides are TGCGCCAGCAGCCAAGGCTTAGGGCAGGGGTTGGGCAATCAGCCCCAGCATTTT.